Sequencing of this T cell receptor (beta chain) was carried out in a study of T cell responses to AZD1222 COVID-19 vaccine. Background on the study: Both about-4-week and about-12-week second-dose recipients were combined. Whole-study results and caveats: Once two AZD1222 doses were given, Spike-specific TCR breadth and depth went up.

The CDR3 runs 14 residues. The V segment lost 6 bases and the J segment 7 bases; nucleotides outside the gene matches: 6. Germline assignment: CDR1 MNHEY and CDR2 SVGAGI. This table comes from immunoSEQ multiplex PCR, and its TCRdb copy is limited to in-frame clones, with some not included. This sample carries roughly 190,000 clones, 85% to 95% of them seen once, and the ten largest clones take about 3.9%. Regarding this clone: Its target is not known.

The sequences come from peripheral blood, collected on day 0 of AZD1222 vaccination. This clonotype was obtained from an adult in good health. The V call is TRBV6-5, the J call TRBJ2-1; 10 bases fit TRBD2. CDR3 nucleotide sequence: TGTGCCAGCAGGGGGCTAGCGGGGGTGAATGAGCAGTTCTTC. Its protein product is CASRGLAGVNEQFF.